This passage covers 17 T cell receptor beta chains from one sample sequenced in a study of cytomegalovirus exposure and HLA in healthy donors. 13 Jbeta primers and 60 Vbeta primers were used for the PCR. Repertoires were generated with immunoSEQ multiplex PCR, while TCRdb's copy carries only in-frame clones and drops some. Of about 200,000 clones in the sample, 78% were seen once. Sequenced sample: PBMCs. The source of these receptors is a male donor in good health and CMV-seronegative.

J is TRBJ2-2 and V is TRBV6-5, with a possible D match to TRBD1 (5 bases). Germline V gives CDR1 MNHEY, CDR2 SVGAGI. This CDR3 spans 15 amino acids. Trimming pared 6 bases from V and 0 bases from J, leaving 11 bases between. CDR3 in amino acids: CASRADTTNTGELFF. The CDR3 DNA is TGTGCCAGCAGGGCGGACACGACGAACACCGGGGAGCTGTTTTTT.

The chain is built from TRBV11-2 and TRBJ2-5; 10 bases fit TRBD1. V was pared by 5 bases and J by 5 bases, with 8 bases of the junction left unmatched. Per germline, CDR1 SGHAT and CDR2 FQNNGV. The CDR3 runs 15 residues. CDR3 in DNA: TGTGCCAGCAGCACCTGGACAGGGGGGCACGAGACCCAGTACTTC. Translation: CASSTWTGGHETQYF.

The rearrangement links TRBV7-9 to TRBJ2-5, with 7 bases fitting TRBD1. Germline V gene sequence: CDR1 SEHNR, CDR2 FQNEAQ (reference sequence). The CDR3 has 15 amino acids. With V trimmed by 2 bases and J by 5 bases, 8 bases remained unmatched. The CDR3 nucleotides read TGTGCCAGCAGCTTATGGATAGGGGGCGGTGAGACCCAGTACTTC. Translation: CASSLWIGGGETQYF.

The CDR3: CASSDTATSFYNEQFF. In nucleotides, the CDR3 is TGTGCCAGCAGTGACACGGCGACTAGTTTCTACAATGAGCAGTTCTTC. V usage is TRBV6-4 and J usage is TRBJ2-1, with D tentatively TRBD2 (6 bases). Trimming removed 2 bases from V and 3 bases from J, with 14 bases in between. This CDR3 contains 16 residues. Germline CDR1 is MRHNA and CDR2 is SNTAGT.

The chain employs TRBV28 and TRBJ2-7; 7 bases are a match to TRBD1. The CDR3 sequence is 12 residues long. The germline CDR1 and CDR2 sequences are MDHEN and SYDVKM. V lost 5 bases to trimming and J lost 5 bases; unmatched junction nucleotides: 3. CDR3 bases: TGTGCCAGCAGTCGAGACAGGGACGAGCAGTACTTC. Protein sequence: CASSRDRDEQYF.

J is TRBJ2-7 and V is TRBV10-1; tentatively, D is TRBD1 (6 bases). V was clipped by 5 bases and J by 1 base, with 9 bases between them. Looked up from germline, CDR1 is WNHNN and CDR2 is SYGVQD (reference sequence). CDR3 length: 13 residues. CDR3 DNA sequence: TGCGCCAGCAGTAGAGGGGGATCCTACGAGCAGTACTTC. Protein: CASSRGGSYEQYF.

The chain joins TRBV6-5 to TRBJ1-2; maybe TRBD1 (6 bases). The CDR3 extends over 13 amino acids. Germline CDR1 is MNHEY and CDR2 is SVGAGI. With 5 bases removed from V and 4 bases from J, the gap between germline ends came to 11 bases. This CDR3 reads CASSRQATYGYTF. As DNA, the CDR3 is TGTGCCAGCAGTCGACAGGCCACCTATGGCTACACCTTC.

This clone was recorded only once. The rearrangement links TRBV30 to TRBJ1-2; 7 bases map to TRBD1. CDR1 is GTSNPN and CDR2 is SVGIG in the germline V gene (reference sequence). The CDR3 is 13 residues long. The V gene end was trimmed by 2 bases and the J gene end by 7 bases; junction bases not matched to a gene: 7. The CDR3 coding sequence is TGTGCCTGGAGTCAGGGGGGATTATTTGGCTACACCTTC. Translated: CAWSQGGLFGYTF.

The chain is built from TRBV7-8 and TRBJ2-2; a weak D match, TRBD2 (5 bases). In germline, CDR1 is SGHVS, CDR2 FQNEAQ. CDR3 length: 15 residues. Trimming shortened V by 1 base and J by 6 bases, and 12 bases separated the two germline ends. The CDR3: CASSLVVGEPGELFF. The CDR3 nucleotides read TGTGCCAGCAGCTTAGTTGTGGGAGAGCCCGGGGAGCTGTTTTTT.

The chain links TRBV25-1 to TRBJ1-5, with D perhaps TRBD1 (6 bases). Germline V lookup: CDR1 MGHDK, CDR2 SYGVNS. The ends were cut back, 1 base at V and 0 bases at J, with 13 bases in the middle. The CDR3 runs to 17 residues. CDR3 residues: CASSEWVQGYSNQPQHF. CDR3 sequence (DNA): TGTGCCAGCAGTGAATGGGTACAGGGCTATAGCAATCAGCCCCAGCATTTT.

In its sample, this clone was seen a few times. J is TRBJ1-4 and V is TRBV28; unclear D gene. Trimming removed 8 bases at V and 11 bases at J, with 9 bases between. The CDR3 is 10 amino acids. From germline, CDR1 is MDHEN and CDR2 SYDVKM. This CDR3 is CASGYGKLFF. The CDR3 nucleotides are TGTGCCAGCGGGTACGGGAAACTGTTTTTT.

The chain joins TRBV19 to TRBJ1-2; weak D call: TRBD1 (5 bases). V lost 7 bases and J lost 2, with 23 bases in between. The CDR3 sequence is 17 residues long. Per germline, CDR1 LNHDA and CDR2 SQIVND (reference sequence). As DNA, the CDR3 is TGTGCCAGTACCCCTTTTGTACCTCAGGGAATCAACTATGGCTACACCTTC. This encodes CASTPFVPQGINYGYTF.

Written as DNA, the CDR3 is TGTGCCAGCAGCCTGCCGTTGAGCAGGGGGCATGCCACCGGGGAGCTGTTTTTT. It encodes CASSLPLSRGHATGELFF. V gene TRBV7-9 combines with J gene TRBJ2-2; 8 nucleotides match TRBD1. Germline values: CDR1 SEHNR, CDR2 FQNEAQ (reference sequence). The trim removed 5 bases at V and 4 bases at J, leaving 15 bases unmatched. This CDR3 contains 18 residues.

The V gene is TRBV28, the J gene TRBJ1-4, with TRBD1 identical over 8 bases. The CDR3 consists of 12 residues. V shed 2 bases, J shed 16 bases, and the junction held 6 bases outside the gene matches. Germline CDR1 and CDR2: MDHEN and SYDVKM. In DNA, the CDR3 is TGTGCCAGCAGTTTAGGGGACAGGAGTGAGTTTTTT. This translates into CASSLGDRSEFF.

CDR3 DNA sequence: TGTGCCTGGAGTGGAGGCCTCTCCTACGAGCAGTACTTC. Translated: CAWSGGLSYEQYF. The V gene is TRBV30, the J gene TRBJ2-7, with D hard to call. Germline-derived CDR1 and CDR2 are GTSNPN and SVGIG (reference sequence). CDR3 length: 13 amino acids. Trimming removed 1 base at V and 0 bases at J, with 7 bases between.

J is TRBJ1-4 and V is TRBV6-5; D uncertain. Trimming took 5 bases from V and 5 from J, leaving 12 bases between them. The CDR3 consists of 14 residues. Germline V gives CDR1 MNHEY, CDR2 SVGAGI. CDR3 protein: CASSARGRNEKLFF. Written as DNA, the CDR3 is TGTGCCAGCAGTGCCCGCGGGCGGAATGAAAAACTGTTTTTT.

The chain joins TRBV7-9 to TRBJ1-2; 8 bases are shared with TRBD1. Germline CDR1 reads SEHNR; CDR2 reads FQNEAQ (reference sequence). The junction had 8 bases not matched to a gene; V was cut back by 1 base and J by 4 bases. The CDR3 contains 16 residues. CDR3 in DNA: TGTGCCAGCAGCTTAGGGGAGGCAGGGGGCGCCTATGGCTACACCTTC. Translating gives CASSLGEAGGAYGYTF.